This is a list of T cell receptor beta chains from one sample in a study of tumor and adjacent non-tumor tissue in lung cancer. TCRdb reprocessed the multiplex PCR reads with MiXCR, giving one entry per CDR3 protein. The table records about 60,000 distinct CDR3 sequences, around two thirds of them present only once. Sequencing input: distant non-tumor lung tissue. These receptor sequences come from a man in his 70s with non-small cell lung cancer. Both conserved end residues are part of each CDR3. D genes are given only for firm matches. Some rows mark clone size as missing; the rest say once, few, many or name a class of expanded clone.

NA TRBJ2-7 NA TRBV7-8 TGTACCAGCAAAGGGAGTGAATTGGCCTACGAGCAATACTTC CTSKGSELAYEQYF
NA TRBJ2-5 NA TRBV29-1 TGCAGCGTTGATGGCAGACTGCAAGAGGTCCAGTACTTC CSVDGRLQEVQYF
many TRBJ2-2 NA TRBV5-4 TGTGCCAGCAGCTTGACAGGACGAGGCGTAACCGGGGAGCTGTTTTTT CASSLTGRGVTGELFF
NA TRBJ2-7 NA TRBV11-2 TGTGCCAGCAGCTTAGATCGAGATAATGAGCAGTACTTC CASSLDRDNEQYF
NA TRBJ2-1 NA TRBV7-3 TGTGCCAGCAGCTCATCTTCCTGGCGGGGCAGGGGGTTCAATGAGCACTTCTTC CASSSSSWRGRGFNEHFF
NA TRBJ2-1 TRBD2 TRBV7-9 TGTGCCAGCACGGGCGGGGGAAACTCCTACAATGAGCAGTTCTTC CASTGGGNSYNEQFF
NA TRBJ2-3 NA TRBV29-1 TGCAGCGTTAGTGGAAAGGGGGACACCGATACGCAGTATTTT CSVSGKGDTDTQYF
few TRBJ2-7 TRBD1 TRBV27 TGTGCCAGCAGTTCCCCCGGGACAGGCTCCTACGAGCAGTACTTC CASSSPGTGSYEQYF
NA TRBJ2-1 NA TRBV11-2 TGTGCCAGCAGCTTAGATTCCTTCAATAAGCAATTCTTC CASSLDSFNKQFF
few TRBJ1-6 NA TRBV6-5 TGTGCCAGCAGTACAGCGCCGCCCGGGGGCAGGAATAATTCACCCCTCCACTTT CASSTAPPGGRNNSPLHF
NA TRBJ2-5 NA TRBV29-1 TGCAGCGTTGAGTACGCTGTCTCGCAGCATTTC CSVEYAVSQHF
NA TRBJ1-1 NA TRBV29-1 TGCAGCGTTGGGGGGCAGGCGCTGAACCCTGAAGCTTTCTTT CSVGGQALNPEAFF
NA TRBJ2-4 TRBD2 TRBV6-1 TGTGCCAGCAGTGAATCCCTAGCGGGGGGGCCACGGGCCAGAAACATTCAGTACTTC CASSESLAGGPRARNIQYF
few TRBJ1-1 NA TRBV30 TGTGCCTGGGCTGACAGGAGGGGTCCCTCGTGGGCTTTCTTT CAWADRRGPSWAFF
once TRBJ1-5 TRBD1 TRBV20-1 TGCAGTGCCCCATCCCCTGGCGGGACAGAGCACGATCAGCCCCAGCATTTT CSAPSPGGTEHDQPQHF
many TRBJ2-2 NA TRBV6-5 TGTGCCAGCAGACAGGGCGGGAACACCGGGGAGCTGTTTTTT CASRQGGNTGELFF
NA TRBJ2-5 NA TRBV20-1 TGCAGTACCGCGTCGCAAGGACGTTTGAAGACCCAGTACTTC CSTASQGRLKTQYF
NA TRBJ2-2 TRBD1 TRBV10-1 TGCGCGAGCAGTGGTACGATACAGGGGGCACGGACCGGGGAGCTGCTTTTT CASSGTIQGARTGELLF
NA TRBJ1-5 NA TRBV7-8 TGTGCCAGCGGCTTAATGGCCGCTGCCCTCTCGGGCAATCAGCCCCAGCATTTT CASGLMAAALSGNQPQHF
few TRBJ1-2 NA TRBV11-2 TGTGCTAGCAGCTTAGACCTGGGACATGGGTATGGCTACACCTTC CASSLDLGHGYGYTF
few TRBJ2-5 TRBD1 TRBV5-1 TGCGCCAGCAGCTTGGCCCAGACGACAGGGGTTGGACGGACCCAGTACTTC CASSLAQTTGVGRTQYF
many TRBJ2-7 TRBD1 TRBV4-2 TGTGCCAGCAGACCCCGGGACAGGGGGCAATACGAGCAGTACTTC CASRPRDRGQYEQYF
NA TRBJ2-2 NA TRBV5-1 TGTGCCAGCAGCTCTGGACAGCGGAACACCGGGGGGTTGTTTTTT CASSSGQRNTGGLFF
few TRBJ2-1 TRBD2 TRBV12-3/TRBV12-4 TGTGCCAGCAGCAAACTAGCGGGAGTCTACGATGAGCAGTTCTTC CASSKLAGVYDEQFF
many TRBJ1-2 NA TRBV29-1 TGCAGCGTAAAAAGCGGGACCTTCGAAGGCTACACCTTC CSVKSGTFEGYTF
many TRBJ1-5 NA TRBV12-3/TRBV12-4 TGTGCCAGCAGTCGTAAGGACGAGAATCAGCCCCAGCATTTT CASSRKDENQPQHF
once TRBJ2-1 NA TRBV15 TGTGCCACCAGCAGAGTTGGCGGAAACAAGTACAATGAGCAGTTCTTC CATSRVGGNKYNEQFF
NA TRBJ1-1 NA TRBV7-9 TGTGCCAGCAGGCCGGGACACGAGAACACTGAAGCTTTCTTT CASRPGHENTEAFF
many TRBJ2-3 TRBD2 TRBV4-1 TGCGCCAGCAGCCAACTAGCGGACACAGATACGCAGTATTTT CASSQLADTDTQYF
once TRBJ2-5 TRBD2 TRBV5-4 TGTGCCAGCAGCCACAGACTAGCGAACCTAGAGACCCAGTACTTC CASSHRLANLETQYF
many TRBJ2-7 NA TRBV11-2 TGTGCCAGCAGCTCCCGGGCTTACTACGAGCAGTACTTC CASSSRAYYEQYF
NA TRBJ2-5 TRBD1 TRBV6-1 TGTGCCATCAACCCCGAGGTGGGACAGGGACGGGAGACCCAATACTTC CAINPEVGQGRETQYF
many TRBJ2-1 NA TRBV30 TGTGCCTGGAGTCTAATTGGGGCAGGGGTAGGACAAGAGCAGTTCTTC CAWSLIGAGVGQEQFF
few TRBJ2-7 NA TRBV7-9 TGTGCCAGCAGCTTGGCCGGGACATCCGAGCAGTACTTC CASSLAGTSEQYF
NA TRBJ2-1 TRBD1 TRBV6-1 TGCGCCAGCAGTGAGAAAGACAGGGCCCCCTACAATGAGCGGTTCTTC CASSEKDRAPYNERFF
NA TRBJ2-1 NA TRBV12-5 TGTGCTAGTCTCCTAGGCCTACTATACAATGAGCAATTCTTC CASLLGLLYNEQFF
NA TRBJ2-1 NA TRBV7-9 TGTGCCAGCAGCGTCAGACAGAGCTACAATGAGCAGTTCTTT CASSVRQSYNEQFF
NA TRBJ2-7 NA TRBV28 TGTGCCAGCGGACTCCCGACGGCCTACGAGCAGTACTTC CASGLPTAYEQYF
NA TRBJ1-4 NA TRBV28 TGTGCCAGCAGTTCCGGTCTCCTGGGTGAAAAACTGTTTTTT CASSSGLLGEKLFF